This passage covers 29 T cell receptor beta chains from one sample sequenced in a study of cytomegalovirus exposure and HLA in healthy donors. PCR used 60 Vbeta primers and 13 Jbeta primers. The data were produced by immunoSEQ multiplex PCR, yet TCRdb's version contains in-frame clones alone and is incomplete. The table includes under 75,000 clones, around 68% detected once. The sample was PBMCs. These receptors all come from a man aged 40-49 years in good health and CMV-seropositive.

V and J are TRBV2 and TRBJ2-1; D remains unclear. V was pared by 7 bases and J by 3 bases, with 19 bases between. This CDR3 comprises 16 residues. Germline lookup yields CDR1 SNHLY and CDR2 FYNNEI. DNA for the CDR3: TGTGCCAGCACACCGGTTGCGGCACTTCTCTACAATGAGCAGTTCTTC. This encodes CASTPVAALLYNEQFF.

V gene TRBV6-5 combines with J gene TRBJ1-1, with a tentative D call TRBD1 (6 bases). CDR1 is MNHEY and CDR2 is SVGAGI in the germline V gene. The CDR3 spans 13 residues. V lost 2 bases to trimming and J lost 11 bases, with 15 bases between them. The CDR3 loop is CASSYDQGRNAFF. The CDR3 bases are TGTGCCAGCAGTTACGATCAGGGGCGAAATGCTTTCTTT.

The chain links TRBV7-8 to TRBJ1-5; 7 bases map to TRBD1. The V segment lost 2 bases and the J segment 3 bases; nucleotides outside the gene matches: 7. The CDR3 contains 16 residues. Germline values: CDR1 SGHVS, CDR2 FQNEAQ. This chain's CDR3 is CASSLTPGQSNQPQHF. In nucleotides, the CDR3 is TGTGCCAGCAGCTTAACCCCGGGACAGTCCAATCAGCCCCAGCATTTT. The full variable domain, with the rest looked up from reference TRBV7-8 and TRBJ1-5, is GAGVSQSPRYKVAKRGQDVALRCDPISGHVSLFWYQQALGQGPEFLTYFQNEAQLDKSGLPSDRFFAERPEGSVSTLKIQRTQQEDSAVYLCASSLTPGQSNQPQHFGDGTRLSIL.

The chain carries TRBV7-9 and TRBJ2-2; D is unresolved. V was shortened by 6 bases and J by 7 bases, with 12 bases between the two germline ends. Germline CDR1 reads SEHNR; CDR2 reads FQNEAQ (reference sequence). The CDR3 spans 13 residues. CDR3 in DNA: TGTGCCAGCAGTTTCCCGGTTAGCGGGGAGCTGTTTTTT. Its protein is CASSFPVSGELFF. The full variable domain, with the rest looked up from reference TRBV7-9 and TRBJ2-2, is DTGVSQNPRHKITKRGQNVTFRCDPISEHNRLYWYRQTLGQGPEFLTYFQNEAQLEKSRLLSDRFSAERPKGSFSTLEIQRTEQGDSAMYLCASSFPVSGELFFGEGSRLTVL.

The chain joins TRBV7-2 to TRBJ2-1, with 12 bases fitting TRBD1. V trimming: 6 bases; J trimming: 4 bases; junction bases outside the gene matches: 4. Germline CDR1 reads SGHTA; CDR2 reads FQGNSA. CDR3 length equals 15 residues. Here the CDR3 reads CASRTGQGAYNEQFF. In DNA form, the CDR3 reads TGTGCCAGCAGGACGGGACAGGGGGCGTACAATGAGCAGTTCTTC.

The J gene is TRBJ2-5, the V gene TRBV9; possibly TRBD2 for D (5 bases). This CDR3 has 11 amino acids. The germline V gene has CDR1 SGDLS and CDR2 YYNGEE. The V end lost 7 bases, the J end lost 5 bases, and 9 bases lay between the germline ends. The CDR3 DNA reads as TGTGCCAGCGCACGAGGGGAGACCCAGTACTTC. Translation gives CASARGETQYF.

The V gene is TRBV14, the J gene TRBJ2-7; D possibly corresponds to TRBD2 (5 bases). Germline V gives CDR1 SGHDN, CDR2 FVKESK. The CDR3 runs to 13 residues. The germline V and J ends were trimmed by 4 bases and 6 bases, with 13 bases remaining between them. The CDR3 DNA reads TGTGCCAGCAGCCCCCTGGGGAGCTTCGAGCAGTACTTC. It yields the protein CASSPLGSFEQYF. The full variable domain, with the rest looked up from reference TRBV14 and TRBJ2-7, is EAGVTQFPSHSVIEKGQTVTLRCDPISGHDNLYWYRRVMGKEIKFLLHFVKESKQDESGMPNNRFLAERTGGTYSTLKVQPAELEDSGVYFCASSPLGSFEQYFGPGTRLTVT.

The chain joins TRBV5-1 to TRBJ2-1, with 12 bases aligning to TRBD2. V was pared by 4 bases and J by 8 bases, with 4 bases of the junction left unmatched. This CDR3 has 14 amino acids. Germline V gene sequence: CDR1 SGHRS, CDR2 YFSETQ. CDR3 region: CASSMRTSGDEQFF. Written as DNA, the CDR3 is TGCGCCAGCAGCATGCGGACTAGCGGGGATGAGCAGTTCTTC.

The rearrangement uses TRBV9 and TRBJ2-7; no definite D call. This CDR3 region has 15 residues. Trimming cost V 0 bases and J 3 bases, with 13 bases left between them. Looked up from germline, CDR1 is SGDLS and CDR2 is YYNGEE. In nucleotides, the CDR3 is TGTGCCAGCAGCGTAGCGAGTAGCCCATACTACGAGCAGTACTTC. Translation gives CASSVASSPYYEQYF.

The V call is TRBV7-8, the J call TRBJ2-7; TRBD2 aligns across 7 bases. From germline, CDR1 is SGHVS and CDR2 FQNEAQ. CDR3 size: 14 residues. The V and J ends lost 2 bases and 0 bases, in that order; junction bases with no gene match: 1. CDR3 in amino acids: CASSLSSGSYEQYF. CDR3 coding DNA: TGTGCCAGCAGCTTATCTAGCGGCTCCTACGAGCAGTACTTC.

With respect to this clone: Its ends do not fully match the called genes, so a read error is possible. The V and J genes are TRBV7-9 and TRBJ2-7; 9 bases align to TRBD1. CDR3 length equals 15 residues. The V gene's germline CDR1 is SEHNR and CDR2 FQNEAQ (reference sequence). The CDR3 reads CSSSPTGTGKREQYF. The CDR3 DNA sequence: TGTTCCAGCAGCCCCACCGGGACAGGGAAAAGGGAGCAGTACTTC.

This chain joins TRBV30 and TRBJ2-5; no firm D call. The CDR3 extends over 12 amino acids. V was pared by 0 bases and J by 4 bases, with 6 bases between. Germline CDR1 is GTSNPN and CDR2 is SVGIG (reference sequence). The CDR3 nucleotides read TGTGCCTGGAGTGTGAGCATAGAGACCCAGTACTTC. Residues: CAWSVSIETQYF.

The chain is built from TRBV29-1 and TRBJ2-1; perhaps TRBD2 as D (5 bases). The CDR3 runs to 16 residues. Germline values: CDR1 SQVTM, CDR2 ANQGSEA. The V gene lost 0 bases and the J gene lost 9 bases, with 21 bases spanning the gap. CDR3 coding DNA: TGCAGCGTTGAAGAGGGGAGTTCCTCCCCGGGCGGTGAGCAGTTCTTC. Translating it yields CSVEEGSSSPGGEQFF.

V and J are TRBV18 and TRBJ1-2; 8 nucleotides line up with TRBD1. The germline V gene has CDR1 KGHSH and CDR2 LQKENI. Trimming removed 0 bases from V and 5 bases from J; junction bases left unmatched: 5. CDR3 length: 15 amino acids. This CDR3 is CASSPPDRATYGYTF. In nucleotides, the CDR3 is TGTGCCAGCTCACCACCGGACAGGGCTACGTATGGCTACACCTTC.

The chain uses TRBV4-2 and TRBJ2-2; 9 nucleotides agree with TRBD2. Germline values: CDR1 LGHNA, CDR2 YNFKEQ. Germline trimming cut 5 bases from V and 5 bases from J; bases unmatched to any gene: 3. The CDR3 contains 14 residues. The CDR3 protein is CASSAGGYTGELFF. The DNA for the CDR3 is TGTGCCAGCAGCGCGGGGGGGTATACCGGGGAGCTGTTTTTT.

This chain links TRBV9 with TRBJ2-5; tentatively, D is TRBD2 (5 bases). With 1 base removed from V and 1 base from J, the gap between germline ends came to 11 bases. Germline CDR1 and CDR2: SGDLS and YYNGEE. This CDR3 is 15 amino acids long. The CDR3 here is CASSVSVAPQETQYF. CDR3 in DNA: TGTGCCAGCAGCGTAAGTGTAGCGCCCCAAGAGACCCAGTACTTC.

The chain has TRBV18 and TRBJ2-7; TRBD1 might be the D (6 bases). Germline values: CDR1 KGHSH, CDR2 LQKENI. There are 14 residues in the CDR3. Trimming shortened V by 5 bases and J by 5 bases, and 16 bases separated the two germline ends. The CDR3 loop reads CASSAGQSTHEQYF. In DNA form, the CDR3 reads TGTGCCAGCTCAGCCGGACAGTCCACCCACGAGCAGTACTTC.

This clone was seen a handful of times. The chain has TRBV5-1 and TRBJ1-3; D uncertain. Germline loops: CDR1 SGHRS, CDR2 YFSETQ. Trimming stripped 4 bases from V and 0 bases from J, with 17 bases between. This CDR3 has 17 residues. CDR3: CASSLGQPSSSGNTIYF. The CDR3 DNA reads TGCGCCAGCAGCCTCGGTCAACCTTCGAGCTCTGGAAACACCATATATTTT.

V gene TRBV11-2 combines with J gene TRBJ2-7, with D possibly matching TRBD2 (7 bases). Trimming cost V 3 bases and J 3 bases, with 18 bases left between them. Germline CDR1 is SGHAT and CDR2 is FQNNGV. The length of the CDR3 is 16 residues. The CDR3 nucleotides are TGTGCCAGCAGCTTTCCCCTCCGGGGGGCGCACTACGAGCAGTACTTC. Translated, it gives CASSFPLRGAHYEQYF.

The chain uses TRBV6-1 and TRBJ2-7, with D tentatively TRBD2 (6 bases). With 10 bases removed from V and 7 bases from J, the gap between germline ends came to 26 bases. This CDR3 spans 15 amino acids. In germline, CDR1 is MNHNS, CDR2 SASEGT. This CDR3 is CATEETLAVAREQYF. The CDR3, as DNA: TGTGCCACCGAAGAAACATTAGCGGTCGCTAGGGAGCAGTACTTC.

The chain employs TRBV7-9 and TRBJ1-2; D unclear. With 4 bases removed from V and 5 bases from J, the gap between germline ends came to 11 bases. CDR3 size: 13 residues. The germline V gene has CDR1 SEHNR and CDR2 FQNEAQ (reference sequence). CDR3 nucleotides: TGTGCCAGCAGCTCCAGGTCGGGGTATGGCTACACCTTC. As protein: CASSSRSGYGYTF.

V is TRBV10-3 and J is TRBJ2-1; TRBD2 agrees at 7 bases. From germline, CDR1 is ENHRY and CDR2 SYGVKD. This CDR3 contains 18 residues. V lost 6 bases to trimming and J lost 2 bases; unmatched junction nucleotides: 16. The CDR3 region is CAISARRERGVAYNEQFF. As DNA, the CDR3 is TGTGCCATCAGCGCAAGGCGGGAGCGTGGGGTCGCCTACAATGAGCAGTTCTTC.

The chain links TRBV4-2 to TRBJ2-7, with a possible D match to TRBD2 (6 bases). Per germline, CDR1 LGHNA and CDR2 YNFKEQ. With 4 bases removed from V and 6 bases from J, the gap between germline ends came to 16 bases. This CDR3 spans 14 amino acids. This CDR3 is CASSPGEVGREQYF. CDR3 sequence (DNA): TGTGCCAGCAGCCCCGGGGAGGTGGGGCGCGAGCAGTACTTC.

This clone was observed a single time. The chain combines TRBV6-1 with TRBJ2-4; 9 nucleotides agree with TRBD1. The CDR3 is 14 residues long. V lost 5 bases and J lost 12; bases outside the gene matches: 11. Germline V lookup: CDR1 MNHNS, CDR2 SASEGT. CDR3 bases: TGTGCCAGCAGTCTAAGACAGGGGGAGAGTTCTCAGTACTTC. It translates to CASSLRQGESSQYF.

The chain links TRBV5-1 to TRBJ2-7; the D is unclear. Between the trimmed V and J ends, which lost 3 bases and 2 bases, there was a span of 9 bases. From germline, CDR1 is SGHRS and CDR2 YFSETQ. The CDR3 runs 13 residues. CDR3 amino acids: CASSYGATYEQYF. The DNA of the CDR3 is TGCGCCAGCAGCTATGGAGCAACCTACGAGCAGTACTTC. The full variable domain, completed using reference TRBV5-1 and TRBJ2-7, is KAGVTQTPRYLIKTRGQQVTLSCSPISGHRSVSWYQQTPGQGLQFLFEYFSETQRNKGNFPGRFSGRQFSNSRSEMNVSTLELGDSALYLCASSYGATYEQYFGPGTRLTVT.

V usage is TRBV19 and J usage is TRBJ2-7, with 7 bases identical to TRBD1. The CDR3 spans 14 residues. CDR1 and CDR2 from the germline V gene are LNHDA and SQIVND (reference sequence). After removal of 4 bases from V and 3 bases from J, the junction contained 6 bases not matched to a gene. Written as DNA, the CDR3 is TGTGCCAGTAGTAACAGGGGTAGGGACTACGAGCAGTACTTC. Protein: CASSNRGRDYEQYF.

The V call is TRBV6-5, the J call TRBJ1-5; 10 bases are shared with TRBD1. The junction had 3 bases not matched to a gene; V was cut back by 5 bases and J by 2 bases. This CDR3 region has 15 residues. Germline V gene lookup returns CDR1 MNHEY and CDR2 SVGAGI. CDR3 coding DNA: TGTGCCAGCAGTCTCGGGACAGGGGGCAATCAGCCCCAGCATTTT. Encoded protein: CASSLGTGGNQPQHF.

The V and J genes are TRBV7-6 and TRBJ2-5; 7 positions agree with TRBD2. Germline V gene sequence: CDR1 SGHVS, CDR2 FNYEAQ. V gave up 2 bases and J gave up 0 bases; unmatched junction bases: 3. CDR3 length: 15 amino acids. CDR3 nucleotide sequence: TGTGCCAGCAGCTTACCAGCGGGGAACCAAGAGACCCAGTACTTC. It translates to CASSLPAGNQETQYF.

There are a few counts of this clone. The chain uses TRBV4-3 and TRBJ1-2; D remains unclear. Germline assignment: CDR1 LGHNA and CDR2 YSLEER. V shed 4 bases and J shed 5 bases, with 17 bases lying between them. The length of the CDR3 is 15 residues. CDR3 residues: CASSRFGEGEYGYTF. The CDR3 DNA is TGCGCCAGCAGCCGCTTCGGGGAGGGCGAATATGGCTACACCTTC.